A selection of T cell receptor beta chains follows, all from one sample in a study of T-cell memory formation after mild COVID-19. Using its own MiXCR run on the 5' RACE reads, TCRdb lists one record per CDR3 protein. Among approximately 150,000 distinct CDR3 sequences listed, roughly 19% were seen once. The source material was PBMCs or a T cell subset sorted from them (not recorded which). The receptors derive from an adult woman who had mild COVID-19 (a few samples of this study predate the infection). Cell type and time point are not known. Both conserved end residues are part of each CDR3. The D gene is left open where the match is weak. Clone size, where shown, is once, few, many, or a class for clones that have expanded.

clone size: many; D gene: NA; V gene: TRBV5-1; J gene: TRBJ2-2; CDR3 DNA: TGCGCCAGCAGCTACAACGCGGGCAGGGAGCTGTTTTTT; CDR3 protein: CASSYNAGRELFF
clone size: NA; D gene: NA; V gene: TRBV12-3/TRBV12-4; J gene: TRBJ2-7; CDR3 DNA: TGTGCCAGCAGTTTAGGGGTGGGGGTCTCCTACGAGCAGTACTTC; CDR3 protein: CASSLGVGVSYEQYF
clone size: few; D gene: NA; V gene: TRBV14; J gene: TRBJ1-4; CDR3 DNA: TGTGCCAGCAGCCAACAGTTCGAAAAACTGTTTTTT; CDR3 protein: CASSQQFEKLFF
clone size: NA; D gene: TRBD1; V gene: TRBV4-3; J gene: TRBJ2-3; CDR3 DNA: TGCGCCAGCAGCCAAGTCCTGGGGACAGGGAACACAGATACGCAGTATTTT; CDR3 protein: CASSQVLGTGNTDTQYF
clone size: few; D gene: NA; V gene: TRBV12-3/TRBV12-4; J gene: TRBJ2-6; CDR3 DNA: TGTGCCAGCAGTATGGCTGGGGCCAACGTCCTGACTTTC; CDR3 protein: CASSMAGANVLTF
clone size: NA; D gene: NA; V gene: TRBV20-1; J gene: TRBJ2-1; CDR3 DNA: TGCAGTGCTCGACCACTGAGTGGACAGTACAATGAGCAGTTCTTC; CDR3 protein: CSARPLSGQYNEQFF
clone size: NA; D gene: TRBD1; V gene: TRBV7-9; J gene: TRBJ2-7; CDR3 DNA: TGTGCCAGCAGCCCAAGACAGGGCGAGCAGTACTTC; CDR3 protein: CASSPRQGEQYF
clone size: NA; D gene: NA; V gene: TRBV18; J gene: TRBJ1-2; CDR3 DNA: TGTGCCAGCTCACCATCGACAAGAAACTATGGCTACACCTTC; CDR3 protein: CASSPSTRNYGYTF
clone size: NA; D gene: NA; V gene: TRBV7-2; J gene: TRBJ2-2; CDR3 DNA: TGTGCCAGCAGCTTAGTTTGGGGGAGGACCGGGGAGCTGTTTTTT; CDR3 protein: CASSLVWGRTGELFF
clone size: few; D gene: NA; V gene: TRBV7-2; J gene: TRBJ1-2; CDR3 DNA: TGTGCCAGCAGCTTAGCCGGGGGGGCCGACCGATATGGCTACACCTTC; CDR3 protein: CASSLAGGADRYGYTF
clone size: few; D gene: NA; V gene: TRBV7-2; J gene: TRBJ2-1; CDR3 DNA: TGTGCCAGCAGCTTAGCCCAGGGGTCCTACAATGAGCAGTTCTTC; CDR3 protein: CASSLAQGSYNEQFF
clone size: few; D gene: TRBD1; V gene: TRBV20-1; J gene: TRBJ2-2; CDR3 DNA: TGCAGTGCCTATCGAACAGGGGGAGGGGAGCTGTTTTTT; CDR3 protein: CSAYRTGGGELFF
clone size: few; D gene: TRBD2; V gene: TRBV7-6; J gene: TRBJ2-3; CDR3 DNA: TGTGCCAGCAGCTCCCTAGCAAGCGGGGTACCCGGGGATACGCAGTATTTT; CDR3 protein: CASSSLASGVPGDTQYF
clone size: few; D gene: NA; V gene: TRBV11-2; J gene: TRBJ2-7; CDR3 DNA: TGTGCCAGCAGCAATCGCGGGGGCCCCTCCTACGAGCAGTACTTC; CDR3 protein: CASSNRGGPSYEQYF
clone size: few; D gene: NA; V gene: TRBV20-1; J gene: TRBJ1-4; CDR3 DNA: TGCAGTGCTAGAGATATCCGGGAGAGACTGTTTTTT; CDR3 protein: CSARDIRERLFF
clone size: NA; D gene: TRBD1; V gene: TRBV19; J gene: TRBJ2-1; CDR3 DNA: TGTGCCAGCCGTAACAGGGGGACCTACAATGAGCAGTTCTTC; CDR3 protein: CASRNRGTYNEQFF
clone size: NA; D gene: NA; V gene: TRBV5-3; J gene: TRBJ1-1; CDR3 DNA: TGTGCCAGACCGATCGGGGGGACACTACCTTGGAGCGAAGCTTTCTTT; CDR3 protein: CARPIGGTLPWSEAFF
clone size: many; D gene: NA; V gene: TRBV6-5; J gene: TRBJ2-3; CDR3 DNA: TGTGCCAGCAGTTTTTCTTTCCCTGATACGCAGTATTTT; CDR3 protein: CASSFSFPDTQYF
clone size: NA; D gene: TRBD2; V gene: TRBV7-6; J gene: TRBJ2-5; CDR3 DNA: TGTGCCAGCAGCTTCCTAGCGGGGGACCAAGAGACCCAGTACTTC; CDR3 protein: CASSFLAGDQETQYF
clone size: few; D gene: TRBD1; V gene: TRBV6-4; J gene: TRBJ2-5; CDR3 DNA: TGTGCCAGCAGTGATGGGACAGGGGAGACCCAGTACTTC; CDR3 protein: CASSDGTGETQYF
clone size: NA; D gene: NA; V gene: TRBV3-1; J gene: TRBJ2-1; CDR3 DNA: TGTGCCAGCAGCCAAGCGGGTCCCTCCTACAATGAGCAGTTCTTC; CDR3 protein: CASSQAGPSYNEQFF
clone size: many; D gene: NA; V gene: TRBV3-1; J gene: TRBJ2-2; CDR3 DNA: TGTGCCAGCAGCCTAGGGGGGGCTCGCACCGGGGAGCTGTTTTTT; CDR3 protein: CASSLGGARTGELFF
clone size: NA; D gene: NA; V gene: TRBV3-1; J gene: TRBJ2-7; CDR3 DNA: TGTGCCAGCAGCCCGGGACTCACGGTCTCCTACGAGCAGTACTTC; CDR3 protein: CASSPGLTVSYEQYF
clone size: NA; D gene: NA; V gene: TRBV7-9; J gene: TRBJ2-5; CDR3 DNA: TGTGCCAGCAGCTTAGCGGGATTAGATCAAGAGACCCAGTACTTC; CDR3 protein: CASSLAGLDQETQYF
clone size: NA; D gene: NA; V gene: TRBV5-1; J gene: TRBJ2-1; CDR3 DNA: TGCGCCAGCAGCTTGGAAGGCAATGAGCAGTTCTTC; CDR3 protein: CASSLEGNEQFF
clone size: NA; D gene: NA; V gene: TRBV28; J gene: TRBJ2-3; CDR3 DNA: TGTGCCAGCCGAGATCAGGGGGGGTCAGATACGCAGTATTTT; CDR3 protein: CASRDQGGSDTQYF
clone size: NA; D gene: NA; V gene: TRBV11-2; J gene: TRBJ2-5; CDR3 DNA: TGTGCCAGCAGTCCCCATCGAGGGTCGCAAGAGACCCAGTACTTC; CDR3 protein: CASSPHRGSQETQYF
clone size: few; D gene: TRBD1; V gene: TRBV5-1; J gene: TRBJ1-2; CDR3 DNA: TGCGCCAGCAGCTTCCTCCGACAGGGATCGGATGGCTACACCTTC; CDR3 protein: CASSFLRQGSDGYTF
clone size: many; D gene: NA; V gene: TRBV7-6; J gene: TRBJ2-5; CDR3 DNA: TGTGCCAGCAGCTCCCATCAAGAGACCCAGTACTTC; CDR3 protein: CASSSHQETQYF
clone size: NA; D gene: NA; V gene: TRBV3-1; J gene: TRBJ1-5; CDR3 DNA: TGTGCCAGCAGCGAACTACAGGCCAATCAGCCCCAGCATTTT; CDR3 protein: CASSELQANQPQHF
clone size: few; D gene: TRBD1; V gene: TRBV3-1; J gene: TRBJ1-1; CDR3 DNA: TGTGCCAGCAGCCGACAGGGACACACTGAAGCTTTCTTT; CDR3 protein: CASSRQGHTEAFF
clone size: few; D gene: NA; V gene: TRBV20-1; J gene: TRBJ1-5; CDR3 DNA: TGCAGTGCTAGAGATCCCCAGGGTGGGTATCAGCCCCAGCATTTT; CDR3 protein: CSARDPQGGYQPQHF